This entry describes one T cell receptor (beta chain). Its antigen is currently unknown. The data belong to a study of PD-1 blockade in mismatch repair-deficient tumors. Study details: All were previously treated, progressing patients with 12 mismatch repair-deficient cancer types. Broader study findings: After pembrolizumab, tumor-resident clones rose rapidly, then generally contracted before radiologic responses.

The protocol was immunoSEQ multiplex PCR, while the TCRdb copy is restricted to in-frame clones and leaves out a portion. The sample comprises over 20,000 clones, around 80% of which are singletons, and around 20% rests with the top ten. The length of the CDR3 is 12 residues. Trimming pared 3 bases from V and 4 bases from J, leaving 7 bases between. Germline V lookup: CDR1 SGDLS, CDR2 YYNGEE. All patients were mismatch repair deficient, assessed by either PCR or immunohistochemistry. The TCR-sequenced patients were a few responders to pembrolizumab. The source of this sequence is an adult with mismatch repair-deficient cancer. This sample comprised peripheral blood, obtained 12 weeks after starting pembrolizumab. V is TRBV9 and J is TRBJ1-1, with D tentatively TRBD1 (5 bases). The CDR3 coding sequence is TGTGCCAGCAGCGGGGACTTCACTGAAGCTTTCTTT. This gives the protein CASSGDFTEAFF.